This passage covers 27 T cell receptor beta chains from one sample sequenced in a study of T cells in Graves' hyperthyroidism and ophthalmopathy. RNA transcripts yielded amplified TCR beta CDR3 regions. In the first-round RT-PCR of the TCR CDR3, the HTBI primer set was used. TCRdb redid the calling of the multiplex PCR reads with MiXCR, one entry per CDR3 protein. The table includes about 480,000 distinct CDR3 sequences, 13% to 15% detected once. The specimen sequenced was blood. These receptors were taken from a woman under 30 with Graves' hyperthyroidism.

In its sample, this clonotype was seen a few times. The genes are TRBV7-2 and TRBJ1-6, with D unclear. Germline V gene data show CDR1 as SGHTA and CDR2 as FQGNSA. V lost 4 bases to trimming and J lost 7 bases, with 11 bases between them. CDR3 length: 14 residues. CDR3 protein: CASSSDGVNSPLHF. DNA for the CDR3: TGTGCCAGCAGCTCGGACGGTGTAAATTCACCCCTCCACTTT.

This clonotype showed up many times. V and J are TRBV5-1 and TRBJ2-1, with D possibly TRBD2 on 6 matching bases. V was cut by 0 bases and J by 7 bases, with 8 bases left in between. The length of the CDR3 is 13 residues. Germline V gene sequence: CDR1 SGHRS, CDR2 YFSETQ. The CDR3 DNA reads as TGCGCCAGCAGCTTGGAGACTAGAAATGAGCAGTTCTTC. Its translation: CASSLETRNEQFF.

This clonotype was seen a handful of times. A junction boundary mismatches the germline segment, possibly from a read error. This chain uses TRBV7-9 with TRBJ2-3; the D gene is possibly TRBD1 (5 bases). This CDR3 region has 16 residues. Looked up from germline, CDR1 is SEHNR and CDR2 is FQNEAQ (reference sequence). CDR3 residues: CASSHSRTTRTDTQYF. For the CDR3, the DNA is TGCGCCAGCAGCCATTCCAGGACAACCCGCACAGATACGCAGTATTTT.

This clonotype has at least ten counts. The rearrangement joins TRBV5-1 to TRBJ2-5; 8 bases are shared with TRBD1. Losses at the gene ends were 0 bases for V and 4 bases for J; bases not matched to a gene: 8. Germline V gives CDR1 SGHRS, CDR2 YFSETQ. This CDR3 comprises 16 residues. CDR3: CASSLAPTGDLETQYF. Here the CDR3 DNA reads TGCGCCAGCAGCTTGGCTCCGACAGGGGACTTAGAGACCCAGTACTTC.

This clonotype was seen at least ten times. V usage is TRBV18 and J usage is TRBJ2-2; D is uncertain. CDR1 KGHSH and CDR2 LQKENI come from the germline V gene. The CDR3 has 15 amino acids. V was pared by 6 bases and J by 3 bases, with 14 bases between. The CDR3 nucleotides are TGTGCCAGCTCTCGGGCCCCAGGAGACACCGGGGAGCTGTTTTTT. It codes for CASSRAPGDTGELFF.

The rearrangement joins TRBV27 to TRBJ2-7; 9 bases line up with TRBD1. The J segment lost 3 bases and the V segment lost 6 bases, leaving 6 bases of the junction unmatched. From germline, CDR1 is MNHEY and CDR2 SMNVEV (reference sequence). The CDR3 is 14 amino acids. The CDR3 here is CASRLQGAGYEQYF. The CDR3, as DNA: TGTGCCAGCAGATTACAGGGGGCGGGCTACGAGCAGTACTTC.

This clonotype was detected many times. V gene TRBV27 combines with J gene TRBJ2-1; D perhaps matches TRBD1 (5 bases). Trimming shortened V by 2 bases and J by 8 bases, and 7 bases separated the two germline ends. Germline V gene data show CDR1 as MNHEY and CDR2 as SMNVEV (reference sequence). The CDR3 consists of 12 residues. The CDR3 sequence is CASSLQGHEQFF. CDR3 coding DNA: TGTGCCAGCAGTTTACAGGGCCATGAGCAGTTCTTC.

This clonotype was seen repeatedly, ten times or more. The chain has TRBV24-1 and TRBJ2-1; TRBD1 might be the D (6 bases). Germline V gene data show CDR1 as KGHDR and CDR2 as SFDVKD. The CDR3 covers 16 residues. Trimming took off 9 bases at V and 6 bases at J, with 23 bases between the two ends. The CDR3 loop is CATAGRGPPFRNEQFF. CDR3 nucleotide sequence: TGTGCCACCGCCGGCAGGGGCCCTCCGTTTCGCAATGAGCAGTTCTTC.

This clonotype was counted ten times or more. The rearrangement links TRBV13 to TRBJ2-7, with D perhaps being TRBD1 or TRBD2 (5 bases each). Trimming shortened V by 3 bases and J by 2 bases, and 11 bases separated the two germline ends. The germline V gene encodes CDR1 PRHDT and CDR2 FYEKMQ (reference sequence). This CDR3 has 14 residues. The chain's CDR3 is CASSLVGRAYEQYF. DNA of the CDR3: TGTGCCAGCAGCTTGGTGGGACGGGCCTACGAGCAGTACTTC.

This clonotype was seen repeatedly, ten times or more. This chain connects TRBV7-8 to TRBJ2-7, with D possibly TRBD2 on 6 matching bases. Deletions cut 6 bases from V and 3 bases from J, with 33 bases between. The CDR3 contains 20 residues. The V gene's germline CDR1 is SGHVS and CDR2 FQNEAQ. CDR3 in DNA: TGTGCCAGCAGTCCACGGCGACCGGGACTCAACAAAAGAGGGGACTACGAGCAGTACTTC. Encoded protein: CASSPRRPGLNKRGDYEQYF.

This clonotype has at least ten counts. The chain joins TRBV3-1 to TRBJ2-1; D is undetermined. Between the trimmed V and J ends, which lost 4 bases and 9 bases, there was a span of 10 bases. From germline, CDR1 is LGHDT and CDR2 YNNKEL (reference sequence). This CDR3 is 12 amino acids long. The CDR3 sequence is CASSPSTLEQFF. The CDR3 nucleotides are TGTGCCAGCAGCCCGTCCACTCTTGAGCAGTTCTTC.

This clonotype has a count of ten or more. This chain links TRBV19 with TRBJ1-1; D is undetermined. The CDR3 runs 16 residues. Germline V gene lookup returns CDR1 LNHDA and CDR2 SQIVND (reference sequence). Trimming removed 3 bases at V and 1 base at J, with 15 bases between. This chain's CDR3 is CASSISSNGGNTEAFF. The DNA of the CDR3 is TGTGCCAGTAGTATTAGTTCCAACGGAGGGAACACTGAAGCTTTCTTT.

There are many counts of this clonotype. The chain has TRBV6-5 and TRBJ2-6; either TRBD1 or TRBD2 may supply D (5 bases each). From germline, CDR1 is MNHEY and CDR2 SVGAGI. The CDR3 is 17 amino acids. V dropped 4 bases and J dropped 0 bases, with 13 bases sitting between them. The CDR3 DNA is TGTGCCAGCAGTTTCGACAGAGGACTCTCTGGGGCCAACGTCCTGACTTTC. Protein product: CASSFDRGLSGANVLTF.

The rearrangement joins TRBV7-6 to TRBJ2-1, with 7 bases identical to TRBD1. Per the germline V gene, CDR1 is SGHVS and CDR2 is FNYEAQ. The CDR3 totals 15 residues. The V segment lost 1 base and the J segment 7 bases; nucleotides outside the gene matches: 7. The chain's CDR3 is CASSLEETGFNEQFF. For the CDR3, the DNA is TGTGCCAGCAGCTTAGAGGAGACAGGGTTTAATGAGCAGTTCTTC.

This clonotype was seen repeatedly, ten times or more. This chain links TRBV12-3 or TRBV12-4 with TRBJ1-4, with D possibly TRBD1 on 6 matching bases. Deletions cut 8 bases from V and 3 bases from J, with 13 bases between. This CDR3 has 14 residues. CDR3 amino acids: CASGRTESNEKLFF. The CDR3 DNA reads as TGTGCCAGCGGAAGGACAGAATCTAATGAAAAACTGTTTTTT.

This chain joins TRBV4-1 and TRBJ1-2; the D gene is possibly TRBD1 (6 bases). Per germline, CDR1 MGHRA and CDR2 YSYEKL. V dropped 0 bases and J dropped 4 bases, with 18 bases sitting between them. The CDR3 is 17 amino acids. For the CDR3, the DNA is TGCGCCAGCAGCCAAGAAATTAAGACAGGCTCTCCCTATGGCTACACCTTC. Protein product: CASSQEIKTGSPYGYTF.

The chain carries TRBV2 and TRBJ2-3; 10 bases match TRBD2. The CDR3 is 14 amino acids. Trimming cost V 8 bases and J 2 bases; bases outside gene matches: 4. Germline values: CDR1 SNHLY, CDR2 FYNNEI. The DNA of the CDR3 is TGTGCCAGCGGCCTAGCGGGAGTCACAGATACGCAGTATTTT. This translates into CASGLAGVTDTQYF.

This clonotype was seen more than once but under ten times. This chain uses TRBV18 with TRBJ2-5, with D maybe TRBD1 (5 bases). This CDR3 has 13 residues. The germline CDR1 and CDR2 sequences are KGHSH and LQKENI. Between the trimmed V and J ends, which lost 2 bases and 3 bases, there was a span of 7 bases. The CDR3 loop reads CASSPTREETQYF. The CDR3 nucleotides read TGTGCCAGCTCACCAACCAGGGAAGAGACCCAGTACTTC.

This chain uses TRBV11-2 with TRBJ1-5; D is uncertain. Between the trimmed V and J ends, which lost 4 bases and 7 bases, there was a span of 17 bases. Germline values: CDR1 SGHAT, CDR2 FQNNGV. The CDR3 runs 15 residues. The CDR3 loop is CASSSRGFLKQPQHF. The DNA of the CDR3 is TGTGCCAGCAGCTCCCGCGGCTTCCTTAAGCAGCCCCAGCATTTT.

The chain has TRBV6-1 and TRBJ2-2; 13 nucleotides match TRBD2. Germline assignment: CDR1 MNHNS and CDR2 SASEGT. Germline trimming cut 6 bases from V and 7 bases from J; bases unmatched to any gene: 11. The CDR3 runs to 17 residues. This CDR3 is CASRDLGTSGNNGELFF. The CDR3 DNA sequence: TGTGCCAGCAGGGACCTCGGGACTAGCGGGAATAACGGGGAGCTGTTTTTT.

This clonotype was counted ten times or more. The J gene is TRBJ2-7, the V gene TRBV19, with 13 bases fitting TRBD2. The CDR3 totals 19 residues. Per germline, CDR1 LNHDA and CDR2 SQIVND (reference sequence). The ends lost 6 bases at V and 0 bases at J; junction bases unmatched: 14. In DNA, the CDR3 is TGTGCCAGTAGCCCGGGACTAGCGGGGATTTTGGGTCGCTCCTACGAGCAGTACTTC. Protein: CASSPGLAGILGRSYEQYF.

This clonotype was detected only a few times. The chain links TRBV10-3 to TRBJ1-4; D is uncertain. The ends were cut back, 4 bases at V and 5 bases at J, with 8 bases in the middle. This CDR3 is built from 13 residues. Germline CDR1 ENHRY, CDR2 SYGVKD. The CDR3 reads CAISALSNEKLFF. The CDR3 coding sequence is TGTGCCATCAGTGCCTTGTCGAATGAAAAACTGTTTTTT.

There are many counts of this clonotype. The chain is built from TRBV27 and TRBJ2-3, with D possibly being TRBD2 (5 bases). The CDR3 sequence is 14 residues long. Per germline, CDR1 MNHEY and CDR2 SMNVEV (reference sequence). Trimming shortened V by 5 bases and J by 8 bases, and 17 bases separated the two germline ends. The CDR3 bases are TGTGCCAGCAGTCCCCCCGCGAGTGGGAGTACGCAGTATTTT. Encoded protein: CASSPPASGSTQYF.

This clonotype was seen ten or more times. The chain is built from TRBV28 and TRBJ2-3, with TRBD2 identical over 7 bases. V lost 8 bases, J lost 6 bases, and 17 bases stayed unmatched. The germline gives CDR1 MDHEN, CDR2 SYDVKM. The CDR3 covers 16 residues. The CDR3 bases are TGTGCCAGCTTTCCTTGGAGGGAGGGCCTCGGGGATACGCAGTATTTT. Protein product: CASFPWREGLGDTQYF.

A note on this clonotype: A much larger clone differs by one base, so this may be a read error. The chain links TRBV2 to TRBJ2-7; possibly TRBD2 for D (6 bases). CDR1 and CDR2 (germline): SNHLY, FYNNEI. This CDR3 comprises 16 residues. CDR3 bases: TGTGCCAACAGTGAGAGGGGACGGGAGCGCTCCGTCGAGCAGTACTTC. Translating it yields CANSERGRERSVEQYF.

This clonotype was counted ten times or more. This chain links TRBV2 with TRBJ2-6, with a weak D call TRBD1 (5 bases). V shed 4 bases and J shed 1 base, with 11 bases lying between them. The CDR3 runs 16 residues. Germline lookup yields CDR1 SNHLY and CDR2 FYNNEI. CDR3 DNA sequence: TGTGCCAGCAGTGTCACCCGACAGTCTGGGGCCAACGTCCTGACTTTC. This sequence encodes CASSVTRQSGANVLTF.

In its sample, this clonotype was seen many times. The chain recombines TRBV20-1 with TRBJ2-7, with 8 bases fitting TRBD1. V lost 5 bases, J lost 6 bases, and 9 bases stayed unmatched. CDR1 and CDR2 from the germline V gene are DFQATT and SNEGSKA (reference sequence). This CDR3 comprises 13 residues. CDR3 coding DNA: TGCAGTGCTGGAGGACAGGGCGGAACCGAGCAGTACTTC. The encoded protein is CSAGGQGGTEQYF.